The rows below give T cell receptor beta chains drawn from one sample of a study of OX40 agonist ivuxolimab in advanced cancers. This table comes from immunoSEQ multiplex PCR, and its TCRdb copy is limited to in-frame clones, with some not included. The sample lists tens of thousands of clones, about 88% seen once, with roughly 1.7% in the top ten. The sequenced sample was CD4+ or CD8+ T cells sorted from blood, obtained in a trial of the OX40 agonist ivuxolimab. The receptors shown here come from an adult with an advanced solid tumor such as melanoma, head and neck, liver or kidney cancer. The CDR3 runs from the conserved cysteine through the conserved F or W. A D gene is named only where the DNA matches it firmly. The size entry is marked missing in some rows and otherwise reads once, few, many or a size class.

V	D	J	size	CDR3	DNA
TRBV10-3	TRBD2	TRBJ2-1	NA	CAIRAGGADEQFF	TGTGCCATCAGGGCCGGGGGGGCGGATGAGCAGTTCTTC
TRBV6-1	NA	TRBJ1-1	NA	CASREGLNTEAFF	TGTGCCAGCAGAGAGGGTTTGAACACTGAAGCTTTCTTT
TRBV19	TRBD1	TRBJ1-5	NA	CASSRQGDQPQHF	TGTGCCAGTAGTAGACAGGGGGATCAGCCCCAGCATTTT
TRBV10-2	NA	TRBJ2-7	NA	CASNILGTAYEQYF	TGCGCCAGCAATATCCTAGGGACTGCCTACGAGCAGTACTTC
TRBV6-5	TRBD1	TRBJ1-1	NA	CASSSGQGSRVEAFF	TGTGCCAGCAGTTCCGGACAGGGAAGCCGGGTTGAAGCTTTCTTT
TRBV6-1	NA	TRBJ2-6	NA	CASSEARKDRFYSSGANVLTF	TGTGCCAGCAGTGAAGCACGGAAAGACAGGTTCTATAGCTCTGGGGCCAACGTCCTGACTTTC
TRBV5-1	TRBD1	TRBJ2-5	NA	CASSSAQGAQETQYF	TGCGCCAGCAGCTCGGCACAGGGGGCCCAAGAGACCCAGTACTTC
TRBV7-2	TRBD1	TRBJ2-7	NA	CASSLQSGGSDEQYF	TGTGCCAGCAGCTTACAATCAGGGGGATCCGACGAGCAGTACTTC
TRBV9	NA	TRBJ1-4	few	CASSAVHGNDEKLFF	TGTGCCAGCAGCGCTGTACATGGGAATGATGAAAAACTGTTTTTT
TRBV11-2	NA	TRBJ2-7	NA	CASSLFRRGTYEQYF	TGTGCCAGCAGCTTATTTCGGCGGGGGACATACGAGCAGTACTTC
TRBV5-5	TRBD1	TRBJ2-1	few	CASSLVDRAYNEQFF	TGTGCCAGCAGCTTGGTGGACAGGGCCTACAATGAGCAGTTCTTC
TRBV10-3	NA	TRBJ2-5	NA	CAIKTEDQETQYF	TGTGCCATCAAGACAGAGGACCAAGAGACCCAGTACTTC
TRBV30	NA	TRBJ1-5	NA	CAWGRGVGQPQHF	TGTGCCTGGGGAAGGGGAGTGGGTCAGCCCCAGCATTTT
TRBV4-1	NA	TRBJ2-2	NA	CASSQDPGTGELFF	TGCGCCAGCAGCCAAGATCCGGGCACCGGGGAGCTGTTTTTT
TRBV5-6	TRBD2	TRBJ2-7	NA	CASSSRSGGLTYEQYF	TGTGCCAGCAGCTCGAGGAGCGGGGGCCTCACCTACGAGCAGTACTTC
TRBV27	NA	TRBJ1-1	NA	CASSLRGQSNTEAFF	TGTGCCAGCAGTTTAAGAGGACAATCGAACACTGAAGCTTTCTTT
TRBV7-6	NA	TRBJ2-7	NA	CASSSRDASYEQYF	TGTGCCAGCAGCTCCCGGGACGCGAGCTACGAGCAGTACTTC
TRBV9	NA	TRBJ2-7	once	CASSISGDSYEQYF	TGTGCCAGCAGCATTAGCGGGGACAGCTACGAGCAGTACTTC
TRBV7-9	NA	TRBJ1-6	NA	CASSLGQNSPLHF	TGTGCCAGCAGCTTGGGGCAGAATTCACCCCTCCACTTT
TRBV6-6	TRBD1	TRBJ1-1	NA	CASSSTGGENEAFF	TGTGCCAGCAGTTCGACAGGGGGCGAAAATGAAGCTTTCTTT
TRBV7-2	NA	TRBJ1-5	NA	CASSPAGGTAQHF	TGTGCCAGCAGCCCAGCGGGGGGCACGGCCCAGCATTTT
TRBV9	NA	TRBJ2-5	NA	CASTFGGDPGETQYF	TGTGCCAGCACCTTCGGCGGGGACCCTGGGGAGACCCAGTACTTC
TRBV19	NA	TRBJ1-6	few	CASSIEPGAGSPLHF	TGTGCCAGTAGTATTGAGCCGGGGGCGGGATCACCCCTCCACTTT
TRBV2	NA	TRBJ1-1	few	CASRYTIQAFF	TGTGCCAGCAGATACACCATTCAAGCTTTCTTT
TRBV28	NA	TRBJ1-4	NA	CASSFVPGGGEKLFF	TGTGCCAGCAGTTTCGTCCCGGGAGGGGGTGAAAAACTGTTTTTT
TRBV5-4	NA	TRBJ2-3	NA	CAGSLEARGPDTQYF	TGTGCCGGCAGCTTGGAGGCCAGGGGACCAGATACGCAGTATTTT
TRBV7-9	NA	TRBJ2-2	NA	CASSLMGNTGELFF	TGTGCCAGCAGCTTAATGGGGAACACCGGGGAGCTGTTTTTT
TRBV19	NA	TRBJ2-7	NA	CASSIDWSGPYEQYF	TGTGCCAGTAGTATTGATTGGAGCGGGCCCTACGAGCAGTACTTC
TRBV18	TRBD1	TRBJ2-7	NA	CASSPSGGHYEQYF	TGTGCCAGCTCACCTTCAGGGGGCCACTACGAGCAGTACTTC
TRBV5-4	NA	TRBJ1-6	NA	CASSLDRNNSPLHF	TGTGCCAGCAGCTTGGACAGGAACAATTCACCCCTCCACTTT
TRBV2	NA	TRBJ2-3	NA	CASSEALAVDTQYF	TGTGCCAGCAGTGAAGCGCTTGCCGTGGATACGCAGTATTTT
TRBV7-6	NA	TRBJ1-3	NA	CASSRLSGSGNTIYF	TGTGCCAGCAGCCGGTTGTCGGGTTCTGGAAACACCATATATTTT
TRBV9	NA	TRBJ2-1	NA	CASSVAPGGLDNEQFF	TGTGCCAGCAGCGTAGCTCCCGGCGGGTTAGACAATGAGCAGTTCTTC
TRBV4-1	NA	TRBJ1-3	NA	CASSQVHRAGNTIYF	TGCGCCAGCAGCCAAGTTCACAGGGCGGGAAACACCATATATTTT
TRBV5-1	NA	TRBJ1-1	NA	CASSLAGSGNTEAFF	TGCGCCAGCAGCTTGGCCGGGAGTGGGAACACTGAAGCTTTCTTT
TRBV7-2	TRBD1	TRBJ2-7	NA	CASSSNRGASLYEQYF	TGTGCCAGCAGCTCCAACAGGGGAGCGTCGCTCTACGAGCAGTACTTC
TRBV7-8	NA	TRBJ2-1	NA	CASSLEIGHEQFF	TGTGCCAGCAGCTTAGAGATAGGCCATGAGCAGTTCTTC
TRBV7-9	NA	TRBJ1-4	once	CASSSPPGGELFF	TGTGCCAGCAGCTCCCCGCCTGGTGGGGAACTGTTTTTT
TRBV11-2	NA	TRBJ2-7	NA	CASSSIYEQYF	TGTGCCAGCAGCTCCATCTACGAGCAGTACTTC
TRBV28	NA	TRBJ1-1	NA	CASSLSFGVLTEAFF	TGTGCCAGCAGTTTATCGTTCGGGGTTCTCACTGAAGCTTTCTTT
TRBV28	NA	TRBJ2-7	NA	CASSLGSYEQYF	TGTGCCAGCAGTTTAGGTTCCTACGAGCAGTACTTC
TRBV4-3	NA	TRBJ2-6	NA	CASSQRTGANVLTF	TGCGCCAGCAGCCAACGTACTGGGGCCAACGTCCTGACTTTC
TRBV28	NA	TRBJ2-7	NA	CASRTGQGIYEQYF	TGTGCCAGCCGGACGGGACAAGGAATCTACGAGCAGTACTTC
TRBV29-1	NA	TRBJ1-2	NA	CSVPRSNYGYTF	TGCAGCGTTCCGCGGAGCAACTATGGCTACACCTTC
TRBV18	NA	TRBJ1-2	NA	CASSPGVELNGYTF	TGTGCCAGCTCACCAGGGGTGGAACTAAATGGCTACACCTTC
TRBV27	NA	TRBJ1-5	NA	CANQDDSNQPQHF	TGTGCCAACCAAGACGATAGCAATCAGCCCCAGCATTTT
TRBV28	NA	TRBJ2-7	NA	CASGPLGPYEQYF	TGTGCCAGCGGACCGTTGGGGCCCTACGAGCAGTACTTC
TRBV5-6	NA	TRBJ2-1	few	CASSLTLGDPNEQFF	TGTGCCAGCAGCTTGACCCTTGGCGATCCCAATGAGCAGTTCTTC
TRBV28	NA	TRBJ1-5	NA	CASSPPAQIEPQHF	TGTGCCAGCAGTCCCCCAGCACAGATTGAGCCCCAGCATTTT
TRBV6-5	NA	TRBJ2-2	NA	CASRPQVRTGELFF	TGTGCCAGCCGTCCCCAGGTCCGCACCGGGGAGCTGTTTTTT